The rows below give T cell receptor beta chains drawn from one sample of a study of blood T cell repertoires in COVID-19. Assay used: immunoSEQ multiplex PCR; TCRdb lists only in-frame clones, some missing. The sample includes roughly 88,000 clones, around 85% of them seen just once. The sample was peripheral blood. These receptors all stem from a woman aged 60-70 years with COVID-19, enrolled during active disease. Each CDR3 is given with its conserved first and last residue. D genes are given only for firm matches. Clone size is stated in some rows and not others, as once, few, many or a class when expanded.

J | size | length | V | D | DNA | CDR3
TRBJ1-1 | few | 13 | TRBV4-1 | TRBD1 | TGCGCCAGCAGCCGGACAGGGATCACTGAAGCTTTCTTT | CASSRTGITEAFF
TRBJ1-2 | . | 16 | TRBV7-8 | . | TGTGCCAGCAGCTTATCGCGGATTGAAGGGGCTTCTGGCTACACCTTC | CASSLSRIEGASGYTF
TRBJ2-2 | . | 13 | TRBV5-1 | . | TGCGCCAGCAGCTTGGCAGGGGACGGGGAGCTGTTTTTT | CASSLAGDGELFF
TRBJ1-4 | once | 15 | TRBV3-1/TRBV3-2 | . | TGTGCCAGCAGCCAAGGTACAGGGTGGGAGGAAAAACTGTTTTTT | CASSQGTGWEEKLFF
TRBJ2-6 | . | 14 | TRBV25-1 | TRBD1 | TGTGCCAGCAGTGTACCGGACAGGGTGGATACCATGACTTTC | CASSVPDRVDTMTF
TRBJ1-2 | . | 16 | TRBV7-9 | . | TGTGCCAGCAGGGACGTGTGGGGTTCAAGGAGGGATGGCTACACCTTC | CASRDVWGSRRDGYTF
TRBJ1-2 | . | 13 | TRBV30 | . | TGTGCCTGGAGTGTACTGGTCGGGGGTGGCTACACCTTC | CAWSVLVGGGYTF
TRBJ2-5 | . | 14 | TRBV7-2 | TRBD1 | TGTGCCAGCAGTCTGACCCGGGACAGAGAGACCCAGTACTTC | CASSLTRDRETQYF
TRBJ1-1 | few | 12 | TRBV7-9 | . | TGTGCCAGCAGCAGTAGCATGTCGGAAGCTTTCTTT | CASSSSMSEAFF
TRBJ2-2 | . | 15 | TRBV6-4 | . | TGTGCCAGCAGTGACTCGAGTCTTAACACCGGGGAGCTGTTTTTT | CASSDSSLNTGELFF
TRBJ1-5 | . | 17 | TRBV4-1 | . | TGCGCCAGCAGCCAAACGATCGGACAGAAAAGCAATCAGCCCCAGCATTTT | CASSQTIGQKSNQPQHF
TRBJ1-5 | once | 16 | TRBV24-1 | TRBD1 | TGTGCCACCAGTGATTCAAGGGACAGGGGCGGGGAGCCCCAGCATTTT | CATSDSRDRGGEPQHF
TRBJ2-1 | . | 18 | TRBV10-3 | TRBD1 | TGTGCCATCAGTGACTGGGAAGCGCCGGGACAGGGAAGCAATGAGCAGTTCTTC | CAISDWEAPGQGSNEQFF
TRBJ2-2 | . | 15 | TRBV11-2 | . | TGTGCCAGCAGCTTAAGGCCCCCGGGAACCGGGGAGCTGTTTTTT | CASSLRPPGTGELFF